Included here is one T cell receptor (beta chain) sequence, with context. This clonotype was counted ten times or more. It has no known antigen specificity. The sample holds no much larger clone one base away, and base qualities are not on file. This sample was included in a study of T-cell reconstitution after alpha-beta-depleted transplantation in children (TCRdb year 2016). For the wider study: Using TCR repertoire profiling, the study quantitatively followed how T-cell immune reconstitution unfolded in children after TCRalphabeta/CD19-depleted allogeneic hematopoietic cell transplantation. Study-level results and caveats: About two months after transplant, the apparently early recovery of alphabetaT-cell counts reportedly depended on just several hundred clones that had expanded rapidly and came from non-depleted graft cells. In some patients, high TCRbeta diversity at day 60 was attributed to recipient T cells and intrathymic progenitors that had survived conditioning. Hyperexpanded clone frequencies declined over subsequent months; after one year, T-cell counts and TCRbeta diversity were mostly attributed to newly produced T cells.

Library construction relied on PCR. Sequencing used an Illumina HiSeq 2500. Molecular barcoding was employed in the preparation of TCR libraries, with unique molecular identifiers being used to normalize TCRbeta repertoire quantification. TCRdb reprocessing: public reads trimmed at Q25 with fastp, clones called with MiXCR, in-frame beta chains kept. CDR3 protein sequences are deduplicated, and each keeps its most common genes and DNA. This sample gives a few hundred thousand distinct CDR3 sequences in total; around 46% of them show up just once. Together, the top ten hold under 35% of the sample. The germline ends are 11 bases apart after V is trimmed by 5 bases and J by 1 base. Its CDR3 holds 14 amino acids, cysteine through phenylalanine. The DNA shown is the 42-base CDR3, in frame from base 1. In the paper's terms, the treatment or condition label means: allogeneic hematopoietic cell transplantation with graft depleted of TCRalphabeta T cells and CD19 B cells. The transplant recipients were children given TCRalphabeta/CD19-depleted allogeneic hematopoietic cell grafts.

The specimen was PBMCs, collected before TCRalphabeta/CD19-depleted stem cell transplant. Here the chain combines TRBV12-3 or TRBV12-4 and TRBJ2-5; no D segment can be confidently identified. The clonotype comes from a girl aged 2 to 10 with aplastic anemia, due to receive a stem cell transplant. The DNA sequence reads TGTGCCAGCAGTCCACCGGGCTCCCAAGAGACCCAGTACTTC. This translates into CASSPPGSQETQYF.